One TCR beta chain is described in this entry. The entry originates in a study of CD8 T cells in ankylosing spondylitis. Deletions cut 4 bases from V and 2 bases from J, with 20 bases between. There are 17 residues in the CDR3. Germline CDR1 reads SGHTA; CDR2 reads FQGNSA. TCRdb fed the 5' RACE reads into MiXCR, producing one record per CDR3 protein. The sample lists roughly 64,000 distinct CDR3 sequences, approximately 6% occurring once. The gene calls are TRBV7-2 and TRBJ1-2; D is unclear. The specimen was synovial fluid, either unsorted or a sorted T cell fraction (not recorded which). The TCR originated in a male donor with ankylosing spondylitis. The CDR3 spells CASSSTWTERLNYGYTF. Written as DNA, the CDR3 is TGTGCCAGCAGCTCCACATGGACGGAGAGACTAAACTATGGCTACACCTTC.